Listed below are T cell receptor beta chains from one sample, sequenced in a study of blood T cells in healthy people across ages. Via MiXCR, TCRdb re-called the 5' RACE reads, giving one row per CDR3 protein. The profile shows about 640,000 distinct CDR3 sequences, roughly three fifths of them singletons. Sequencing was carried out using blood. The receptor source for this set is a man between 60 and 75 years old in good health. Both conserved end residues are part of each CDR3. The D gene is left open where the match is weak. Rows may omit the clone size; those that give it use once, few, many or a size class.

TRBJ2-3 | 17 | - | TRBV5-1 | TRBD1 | TGCGCCAGCAGCTTGGGCCCAACAGGGGGTGGCACAGATACGCAGTATTTT | CASSLGPTGGGTDTQYF
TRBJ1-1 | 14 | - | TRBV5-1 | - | TGCGCCAGCAGCTTGGTGTGGAAGAGCACTGAAGCTTTCTTT | CASSLVWKSTEAFF
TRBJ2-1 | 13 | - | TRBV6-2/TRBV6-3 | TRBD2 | TGTGCCAGCCGGGGCGGGGGTCCGAATGAGCAGTTCTTC | CASRGGGPNEQFF
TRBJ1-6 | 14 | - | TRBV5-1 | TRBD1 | TGCGCCAGCGGGACAGGGGGCTTAGGGTCACCCCTCCACTTT | CASGTGGLGSPLHF
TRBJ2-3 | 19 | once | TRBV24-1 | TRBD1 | TGTGCCACCAGTGATTTCAGGCCGGGACAGGGGGCAAGCACAGATACGCAGTATTTT | CATSDFRPGQGASTDTQYF
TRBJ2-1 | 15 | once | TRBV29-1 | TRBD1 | TGCAGCGTTGAAACATGGACAGGGGCCTACAATGAGCAGTTCTTC | CSVETWTGAYNEQFF
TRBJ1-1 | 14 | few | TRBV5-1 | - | TGCGCCAGCAGCTTGGATGGGAAGAACACTGAAGCTTTCTTT | CASSLDGKNTEAFF
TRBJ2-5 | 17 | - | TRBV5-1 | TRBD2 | TGCGCCAGCAGCTTGGAGCGCCGGACGGGGGGTTCCGAGACCCAGTACTTC | CASSLERRTGGSETQYF
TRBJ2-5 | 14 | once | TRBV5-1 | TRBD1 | TGCGCCAGCCGACTGACAGGGTCAGGGGAGACCCAGTACTTC | CASRLTGSGETQYF
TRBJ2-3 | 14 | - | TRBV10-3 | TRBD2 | TGTGCCACGTCACCTAGCGGGGGAGTAGATACGCAGTATTTT | CATSPSGGVDTQYF
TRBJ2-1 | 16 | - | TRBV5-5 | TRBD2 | TGTGCCAGCAGCTGGCGGGGGGGCCGTTCCTACAATGAGCAGTTCTTC | CASSWRGGRSYNEQFF
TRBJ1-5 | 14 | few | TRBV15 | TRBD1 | TGTGCCACCAGCCAAGACAGGGGTAGGCAGCCCCAGCATTTT | CATSQDRGRQPQHF
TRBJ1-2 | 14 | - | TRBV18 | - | TGTGCCAGCTCCCCCGGCCAGCAGCTCTATGGCTACACCTTC | CASSPGQQLYGYTF